The rows below give T cell receptor beta chains drawn from one sample of a study of PD-L1 blockade in urothelial cancer. Here immunoSEQ multiplex PCR was the method, and the copy in TCRdb shows in-frame clones only, minus some. Of some 67,000 clones listed, roughly nine tenths are singletons. The sequencing here drew on PBMCs, taken around atezolizumab (anti-PD-L1) treatment. These receptors came from a man in his sixties with urothelial cancer. The CDR3 runs from the conserved cysteine through the conserved F or W.

TRBJ2-3	TRBV9	CASSVDGSGGSTDTQYF
TRBJ1-1	TRBV7-9	CASSLSRQVITPEAFF
TRBJ2-3	TRBV5-1	CASAGGGGTDTQYF
TRBJ2-1	TRBV5-1	CASSLDRPGSYNEQFF
TRBJ1-1	TRBV25-1	CASSKTGVNTEAFF
TRBJ2-7	TRBV5-1	CASSSGTSGRIYEQYF
TRBJ1-5	TRBV5-1	CASSLGGGHPQHF
TRBJ2-7	TRBV7-6	CASSLRGYGSRPYEQYF
TRBJ2-5	TRBV5-1	CASSLAGTSGGGIQETQYF
TRBJ1-2	TRBV4-1	CASSYRQGESGYTF
TRBJ2-7	TRBV27	CASSLYQDRRYEQYF
TRBJ1-1	TRBV10-3	CAISAGAGDTEAFF
TRBJ2-5	TRBV19	CASSIGLAGPTYQETQYF
TRBJ2-2	TRBV7-9	CASSFDRGFNTGELFF
TRBJ2-1	TRBV5-4	CASSKGGSSYNEQFF
TRBJ1-2	TRBV12-1	CASSFVGHPNYGYTF
TRBJ1-3	TRBV5-6	CASSWADGYSGNTIYF